This entry is about one TCR beta chain. Its antigen is unknown. V trimming: 5 bases; J trimming: 1 base; junction bases outside the gene matches: 11. Germline CDR1 is MDHEN and CDR2 is SYDVKM. This CDR3 region has 18 residues. PCR used 60 Vbeta primers and 13 Jbeta primers. The method was immunoSEQ multiplex PCR; TCRdb's version includes in-frame clones alone and lacks a portion of them. The repertoire consists of 100,000 to 150,000 clones, with less than 85% occurring once and the leading ten covering 1%. These data belong to a study of cytomegalovirus exposure and HLA in healthy donors. Findings of the study overall: Analyses of presence/absence relied on an assumption of roughly uniform sequencing depth across donors.

The sample consisted of PBMCs. The genes are TRBV28 and TRBJ2-4; 10 bases map to TRBD1. The receptor was isolated from a man in his forties or fifties in good health and CMV-seronegative. The CDR3 reads CASSLSTGGAKAKNIQYF. The CDR3 DNA is TGTGCCAGCAGTCTTTCGACAGGGGGCGCGAAGGCCAAAAACATTCAGTACTTC.